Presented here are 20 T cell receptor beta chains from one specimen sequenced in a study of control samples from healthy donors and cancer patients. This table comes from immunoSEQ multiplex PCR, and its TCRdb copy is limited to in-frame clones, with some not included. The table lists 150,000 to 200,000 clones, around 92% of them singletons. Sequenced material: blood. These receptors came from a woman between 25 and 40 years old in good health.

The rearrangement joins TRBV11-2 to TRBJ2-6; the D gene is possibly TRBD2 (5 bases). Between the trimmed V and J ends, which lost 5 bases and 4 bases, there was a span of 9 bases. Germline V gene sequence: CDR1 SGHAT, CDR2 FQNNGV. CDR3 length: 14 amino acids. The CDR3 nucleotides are TGTGCCAGCAGCACTAGAGGCGGGGCCAACGTCCTGACTTTC. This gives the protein CASSTRGGANVLTF.

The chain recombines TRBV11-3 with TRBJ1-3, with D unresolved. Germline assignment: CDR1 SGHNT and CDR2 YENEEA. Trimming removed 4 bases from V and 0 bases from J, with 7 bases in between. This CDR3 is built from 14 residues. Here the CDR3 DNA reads TGTGCCAGCAGCTCCCGCAGCTCTGGAAACACCATATATTTT. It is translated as CASSSRSSGNTIYF. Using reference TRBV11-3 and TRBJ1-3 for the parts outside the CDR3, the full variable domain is EAGVVQSPRYKIIEKKQPVAFWCNPISGHNTLYWYLQNLGQGPELLIRYENEEAVDDSQLPKDRFSAERLKGVDSTLKIQPAELGDSAVYLCASSSRSSGNTIYFGEGSWLTVV.

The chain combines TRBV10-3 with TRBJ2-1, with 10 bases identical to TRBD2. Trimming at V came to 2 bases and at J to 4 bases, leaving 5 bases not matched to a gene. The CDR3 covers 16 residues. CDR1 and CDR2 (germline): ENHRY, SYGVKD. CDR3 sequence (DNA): TGTGCCATCAGTGAGGAGGGACTAGCGCCGTACAATGAGCAGTTCTTC. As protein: CAISEEGLAPYNEQFF.

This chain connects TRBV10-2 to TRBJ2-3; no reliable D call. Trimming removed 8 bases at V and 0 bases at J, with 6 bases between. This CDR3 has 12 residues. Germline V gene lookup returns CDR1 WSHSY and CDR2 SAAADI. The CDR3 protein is CASQSSTDTQYF. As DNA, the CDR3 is TGCGCCAGCCAGAGCAGCACAGATACGCAGTATTTT.

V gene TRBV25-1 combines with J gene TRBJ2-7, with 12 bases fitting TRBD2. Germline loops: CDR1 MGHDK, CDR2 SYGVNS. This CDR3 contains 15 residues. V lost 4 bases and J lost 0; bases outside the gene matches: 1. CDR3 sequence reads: CASSGLAGASYEQYF. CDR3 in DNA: TGTGCCAGCAGTGGACTAGCGGGAGCCTCCTACGAGCAGTACTTC.

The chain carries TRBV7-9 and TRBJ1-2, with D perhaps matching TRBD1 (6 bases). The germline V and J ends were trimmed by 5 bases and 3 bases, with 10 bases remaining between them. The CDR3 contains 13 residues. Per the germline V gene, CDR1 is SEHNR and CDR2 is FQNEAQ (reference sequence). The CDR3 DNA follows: TGTGCCAGCAGCCGACAGGACGACTATGGCTACACCTTC. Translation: CASSRQDDYGYTF.

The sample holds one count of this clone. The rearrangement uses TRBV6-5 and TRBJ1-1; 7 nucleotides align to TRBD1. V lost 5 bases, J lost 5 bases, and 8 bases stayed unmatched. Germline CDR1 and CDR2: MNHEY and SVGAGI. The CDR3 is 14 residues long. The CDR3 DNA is TGTGCCAGCAGTACTATACAGGGGCGAACTGAAGCTTTCTTT. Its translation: CASSTIQGRTEAFF.

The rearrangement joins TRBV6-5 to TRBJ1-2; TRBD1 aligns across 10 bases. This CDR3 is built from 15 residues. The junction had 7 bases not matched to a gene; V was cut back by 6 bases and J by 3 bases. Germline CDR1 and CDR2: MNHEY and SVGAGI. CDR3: CASSSRQGAYYGYTF. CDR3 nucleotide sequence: TGTGCCAGCAGCTCAAGACAGGGGGCTTACTATGGCTACACCTTC.

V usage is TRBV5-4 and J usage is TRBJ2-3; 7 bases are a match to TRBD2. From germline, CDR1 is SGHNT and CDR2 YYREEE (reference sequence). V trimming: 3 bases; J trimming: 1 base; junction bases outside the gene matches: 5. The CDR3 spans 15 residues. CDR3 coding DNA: TGTGCCAGCAGCTCGACGGGACTACGCACAGATACGCAGTATTTT. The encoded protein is CASSSTGLRTDTQYF.

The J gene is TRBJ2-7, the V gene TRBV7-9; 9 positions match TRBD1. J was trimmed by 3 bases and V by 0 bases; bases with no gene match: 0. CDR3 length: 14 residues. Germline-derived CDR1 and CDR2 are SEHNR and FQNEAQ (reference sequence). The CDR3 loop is CASSLAGQGYEQYF. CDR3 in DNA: TGTGCCAGCAGCTTAGCGGGACAGGGCTACGAGCAGTACTTC.

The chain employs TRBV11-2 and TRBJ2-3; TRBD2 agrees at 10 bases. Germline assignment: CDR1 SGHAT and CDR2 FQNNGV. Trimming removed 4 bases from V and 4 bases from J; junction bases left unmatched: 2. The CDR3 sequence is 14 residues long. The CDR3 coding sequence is TGTGCCAGCAGCTGGACTAGCGGATCAGATACGCAGTATTTT. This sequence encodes CASSWTSGSDTQYF. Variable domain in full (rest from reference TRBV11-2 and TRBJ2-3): EAGVAQSPRYKIIEKRQSVAFWCNPISGHATLYWYQQILGQGPKLLIQFQNNGVVDDSQLPKDRFSAERLKGVDSTLKIQPAKLEDSAVYLCASSWTSGSDTQYFGPGTRLTVL.

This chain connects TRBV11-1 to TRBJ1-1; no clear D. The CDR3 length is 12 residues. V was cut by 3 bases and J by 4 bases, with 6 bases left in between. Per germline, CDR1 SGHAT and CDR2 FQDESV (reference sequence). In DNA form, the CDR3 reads TGTGCCAGCAGCTTCCGGTCCACTGAAGCTTTCTTT. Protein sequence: CASSFRSTEAFF.

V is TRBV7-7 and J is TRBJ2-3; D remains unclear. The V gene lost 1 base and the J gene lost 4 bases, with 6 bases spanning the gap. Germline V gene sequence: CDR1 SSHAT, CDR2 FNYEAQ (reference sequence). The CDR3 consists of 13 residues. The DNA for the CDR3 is TGTGCCAGCAGCTTAGGGCAGGCAGATACGCAGTATTTT. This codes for CASSLGQADTQYF.

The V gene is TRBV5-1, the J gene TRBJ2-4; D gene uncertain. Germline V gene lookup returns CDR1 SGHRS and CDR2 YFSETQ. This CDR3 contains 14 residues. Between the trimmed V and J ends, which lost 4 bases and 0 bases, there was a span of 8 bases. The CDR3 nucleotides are TGCGCCAGCAGCCCGACGTTAGCCAAAAACATTCAGTACTTC. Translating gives CASSPTLAKNIQYF.

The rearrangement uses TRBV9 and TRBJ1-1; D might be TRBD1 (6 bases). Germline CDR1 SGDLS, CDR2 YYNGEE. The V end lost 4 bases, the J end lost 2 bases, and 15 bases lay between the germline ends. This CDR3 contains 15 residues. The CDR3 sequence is CASSPAGTPNTEAFF. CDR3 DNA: TGTGCCAGCAGCCCAGCCGGGACACCTAACACTGAAGCTTTCTTT.

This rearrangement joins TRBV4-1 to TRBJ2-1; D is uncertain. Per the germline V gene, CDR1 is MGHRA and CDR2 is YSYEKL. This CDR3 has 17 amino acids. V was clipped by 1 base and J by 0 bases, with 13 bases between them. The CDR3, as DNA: TGCGCCAGCAGCCAAGGGGGAATGGAGTACTCCTACAATGAGCAGTTCTTC. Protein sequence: CASSQGGMEYSYNEQFF.

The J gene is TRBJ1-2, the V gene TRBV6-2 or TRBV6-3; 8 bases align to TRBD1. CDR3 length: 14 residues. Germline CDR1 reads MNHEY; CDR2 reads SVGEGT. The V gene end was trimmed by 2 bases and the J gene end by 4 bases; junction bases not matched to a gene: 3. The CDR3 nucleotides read TGTGCCAGCAGTTACCGGACAGGGATCTATGGCTACACCTTC. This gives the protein CASSYRTGIYGYTF.

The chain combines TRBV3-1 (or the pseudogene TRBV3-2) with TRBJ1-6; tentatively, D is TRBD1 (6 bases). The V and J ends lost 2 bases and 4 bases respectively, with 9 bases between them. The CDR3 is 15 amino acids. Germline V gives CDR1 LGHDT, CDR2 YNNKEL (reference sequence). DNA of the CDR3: TGTGCCAGCAGCCAATGGGGGCGATATAATTCACCCCTCCACTTT. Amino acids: CASSQWGRYNSPLHF.

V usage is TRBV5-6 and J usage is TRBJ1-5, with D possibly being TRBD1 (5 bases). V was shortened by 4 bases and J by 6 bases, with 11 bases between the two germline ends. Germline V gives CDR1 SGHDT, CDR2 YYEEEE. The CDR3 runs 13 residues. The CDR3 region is CASSNGGVQPQHF. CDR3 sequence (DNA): TGTGCCAGCAGCAACGGGGGGGTTCAGCCCCAGCATTTT.

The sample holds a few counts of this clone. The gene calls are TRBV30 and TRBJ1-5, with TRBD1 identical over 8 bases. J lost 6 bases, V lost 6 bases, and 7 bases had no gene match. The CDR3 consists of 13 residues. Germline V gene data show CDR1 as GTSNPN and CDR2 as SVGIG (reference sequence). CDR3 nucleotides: TGTGCCTGCACCGGGACAGGTGGTCAGCCCCAGCATTTT. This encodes CACTGTGGQPQHF.